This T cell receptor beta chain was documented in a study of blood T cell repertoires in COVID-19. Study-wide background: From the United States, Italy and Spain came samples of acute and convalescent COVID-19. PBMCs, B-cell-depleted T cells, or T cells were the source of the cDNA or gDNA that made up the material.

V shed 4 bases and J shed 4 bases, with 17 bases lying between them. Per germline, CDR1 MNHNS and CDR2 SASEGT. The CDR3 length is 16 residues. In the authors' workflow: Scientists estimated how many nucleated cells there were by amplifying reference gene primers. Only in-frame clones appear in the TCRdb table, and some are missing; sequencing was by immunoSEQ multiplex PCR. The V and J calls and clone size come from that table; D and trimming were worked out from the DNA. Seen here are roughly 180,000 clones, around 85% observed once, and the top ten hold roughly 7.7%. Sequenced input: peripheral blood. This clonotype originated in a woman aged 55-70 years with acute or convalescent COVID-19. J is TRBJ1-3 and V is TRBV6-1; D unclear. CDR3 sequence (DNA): TGTGCCAGCAGTGTTCCACCCCCCAGGCAGGGAAACACCATATATTTT. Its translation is CASSVPPPRQGNTIYF.